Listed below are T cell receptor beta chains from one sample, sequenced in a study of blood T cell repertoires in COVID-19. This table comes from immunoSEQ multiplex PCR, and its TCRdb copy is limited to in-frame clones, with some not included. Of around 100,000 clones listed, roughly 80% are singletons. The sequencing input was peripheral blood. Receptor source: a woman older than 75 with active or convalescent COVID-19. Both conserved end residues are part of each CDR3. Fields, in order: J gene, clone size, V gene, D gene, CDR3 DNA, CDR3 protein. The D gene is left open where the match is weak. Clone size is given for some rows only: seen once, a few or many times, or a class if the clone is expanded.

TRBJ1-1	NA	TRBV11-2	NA	TGTGCCAGCAGCTCCGTGGGAGAGAGGGCTTTCTTT	CASSSVGERAFF
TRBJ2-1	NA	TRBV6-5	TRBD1	TGTGCCAGCATCGACAGGGGTACTAATAATGAGCAGTTCTTC	CASIDRGTNNEQFF
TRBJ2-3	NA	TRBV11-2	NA	TGTGCCAGCAGCTTAGATCGGGTAGGCGGCAGCACAGATACGCAGTATTTT	CASSLDRVGGSTDTQYF
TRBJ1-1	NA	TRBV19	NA	TGTGCCAGTAGTATAATTAACCGGCAGGTGAACACTGAAGCTTTCTTT	CASSIINRQVNTEAFF
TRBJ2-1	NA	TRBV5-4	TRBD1	TGTGCCAGCAGCGGGGGACAGTACAATGAGCAGTTCTTC	CASSGGQYNEQFF
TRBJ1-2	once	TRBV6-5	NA	TGTGCCAGCAGTTACGCCGCGGGGGGCTCGCTCTATGGCTACACCTTC	CASSYAAGGSLYGYTF
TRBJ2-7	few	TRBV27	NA	TGTGCCAGCAGTCCCCGAGGGACAACCCCCTACGAGCAGTACTTC	CASSPRGTTPYEQYF
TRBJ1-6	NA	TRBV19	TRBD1	TGTGCCAGTAGTCCCCGGGACAGGGCCCTCCACTTT	CASSPRDRALHF
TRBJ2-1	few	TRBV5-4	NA	TGTGCCAGCGGGCTAACATCTGGGCGCAGGAATGAGCAGTTCTTC	CASGLTSGRRNEQFF
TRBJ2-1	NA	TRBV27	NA	TGTGCCAGCAGTTACACTGAGGTTAGGGACAAGAATGAGCAGTTCTTC	CASSYTEVRDKNEQFF
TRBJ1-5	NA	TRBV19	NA	TGTGCCAGTAGTATAGATCTGGGCAGAGCGGCGGATCAGCCCCAGCATTTT	CASSIDLGRAADQPQHF
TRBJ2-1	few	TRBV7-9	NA	TGTGCCAGCAGCCGGACACAGGACAATGAGCAGTTCTTC	CASSRTQDNEQFF
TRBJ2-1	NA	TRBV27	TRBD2	TGTGCCAGCAGTTTCGGGGGGACCTACAATGAGCAGTTCTTC	CASSFGGTYNEQFF
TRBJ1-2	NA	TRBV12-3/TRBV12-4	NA	TGTGCCAGCAGTCAGACCCAAAGCGGTGGCTACACCTTC	CASSQTQSGGYTF
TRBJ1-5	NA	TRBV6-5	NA	TGTGCCAGCATCCTAGACCCCGGGGGCAATCAGCCCCAGCATTTT	CASILDPGGNQPQHF
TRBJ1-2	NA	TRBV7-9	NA	TGTGCCAGCAGCTTCCGGACAGACTATGGCTACACCTTC	CASSFRTDYGYTF
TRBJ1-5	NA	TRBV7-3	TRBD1	TGTGCCAGCAGCGCGGACAGGGATCAGCCCCAGCATTTT	CASSADRDQPQHF
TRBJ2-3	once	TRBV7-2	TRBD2	TGTGCCAGCAGCCCCGTGGGGGGGACGAAGTATTTT	CASSPVGGTKYF
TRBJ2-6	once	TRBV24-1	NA	TGTGCCAGCTCGAGGAGCAGGGCAGGGGCCAACGTCCTGACTTTC	CASSRSRAGANVLTF
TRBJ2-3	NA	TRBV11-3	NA	TGTGCCAGCAGCTTAGGTACTGGGCTAACCACAGATACGCAGTATTTT	CASSLGTGLTTDTQYF
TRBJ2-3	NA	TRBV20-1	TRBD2	TGCAGTGCTAGTCTAGCGGGATCTAGCACAGATACGCAGTATTTT	CSASLAGSSTDTQYF
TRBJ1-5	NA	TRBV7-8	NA	TGTGCCAGCAGATTAGGGGCCGCCAATCAGCCCCAGCATTTT	CASRLGAANQPQHF
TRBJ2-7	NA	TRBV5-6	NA	TGTGCCAGCAGCTTGACTTACGAGCAGTACTTC	CASSLTYEQYF
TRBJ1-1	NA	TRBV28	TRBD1	TGTGCCTCTCAAAGACAGGGCCTGAACACTGAAGCTTTCTTT	CASQRQGLNTEAFF
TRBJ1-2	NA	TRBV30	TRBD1	TGTGCCTGGAGTGGCGACAGGGGATATACGAAAGGCTACACCTTC	CAWSGDRGYTKGYTF
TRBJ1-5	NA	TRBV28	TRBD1	TGTGCCAGCTCCGAAAGGGGGGTCACAGGGGACAATCAGCCCCAGCATTTT	CASSERGVTGDNQPQHF
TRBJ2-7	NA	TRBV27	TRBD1	TGTGCCAGCAGCCCAACAGGGGTTCCCTACGAGCAGTACTTC	CASSPTGVPYEQYF
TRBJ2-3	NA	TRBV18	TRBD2	TGTGCCAGCTCACTGACTAGCGGGAGTAGCACAGATACGCAGTATTTT	CASSLTSGSSTDTQYF
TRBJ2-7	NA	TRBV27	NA	NA	CASSSSAGVYSYEQYF
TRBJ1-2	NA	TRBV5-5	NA	TGTGCCAGCATTAGTAAGAACTATGGCTACACCTTC	CASISKNYGYTF
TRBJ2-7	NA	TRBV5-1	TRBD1	TGCGCCAGCAGCCTTTTACCGGGACAGTTCTACGAGCAGTACTTC	CASSLLPGQFYEQYF
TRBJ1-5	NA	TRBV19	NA	TGTGCCAGTACCACAGGGTACAATCAGCCCCAGCATTTT	CASTTGYNQPQHF
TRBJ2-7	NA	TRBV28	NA	NA	CASSGAWASGSRANNF
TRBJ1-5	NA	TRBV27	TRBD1	TGTGCCAGCAAGGACAGGGTGGGCAATCAGCCCCAGCATTTT	CASKDRVGNQPQHF
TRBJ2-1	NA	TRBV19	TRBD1	TGTGCCAGTAGTCCCTTTTTATCCCGGGACAGGGCCTCCAATGAGCAGTTCTTC	CASSPFLSRDRASNEQFF
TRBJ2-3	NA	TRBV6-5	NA	TGTGCCAGCAGTTACCAATACTCGCTAAGCACAGATACGCAGTATTTT	CASSYQYSLSTDTQYF
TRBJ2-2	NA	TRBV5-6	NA	TGTGCCAGCAGCTCAGCAGGGGACGTTGCGCCCGGGGAGCTGTTTTTT	CASSSAGDVAPGELFF
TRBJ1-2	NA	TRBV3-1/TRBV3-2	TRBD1	TGTGCCAGCAGCCAAGTACCGGGACAGGGTGAAGGTTCCTATGGCTACACCTTC	CASSQVPGQGEGSYGYTF
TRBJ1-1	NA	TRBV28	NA	TGTGCCAGCAGTTTGACGCGGTTCTGGGCTTTCTTT	CASSLTRFWAFF
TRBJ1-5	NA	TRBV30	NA	TGTGCCTGGAGTGTACAGAATCAGCCCCAGCATTTT	CAWSVQNQPQHF
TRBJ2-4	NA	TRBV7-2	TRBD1	TGTGCCAGCAGCCCCAGACAGGGGGCAGACATTCAGTACTTC	CASSPRQGADIQYF
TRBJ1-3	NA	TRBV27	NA	TGTGCCAGCAGTTTAGGATCGGGAGCCGGAAACACCATATATTTT	CASSLGSGAGNTIYF
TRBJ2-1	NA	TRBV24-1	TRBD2	TGTGCCACCAGTCACTGGACTAGCGGGAGAGTGCGCAATGAGCAGTTCTTC	CATSHWTSGRVRNEQFF
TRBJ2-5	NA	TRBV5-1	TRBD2	TGCGCCCGCAGCGCGCCGGGGGGGGCAGAGACCCAGTACTTC	CARSAPGGAETQYF